The clone carrying this TCR beta chain appeared many times. TCRdb used MiXCR to reprocess the reads, holding one entry per CDR3 protein. This sample has hundreds of thousands of distinct CDR3 sequences, with roughly 17% found just once. The CDR3 runs 16 residues. CDR1 and CDR2 from the germline V gene are SGHVS and FQNEAQ. V was pared by 7 bases and J by 2 bases, with 19 bases between. The sample belongs to a study of T cell repertoires in cytomegalovirus infection. For the study at large: Public signatures in TCR beta pointed to CMV infection and matching HLA type.

This receptor was identified in a human donor in good health (CMV status not recorded). Some clones in this sample may be carry-over from other donors' samples. The V call is TRBV7-8, the J call TRBJ2-3; D gene ambiguous. Sequencing was performed on PBMCs. The chain's CDR3 is CASTPRAQAPTDTQYF. In nucleotides, the CDR3 is TGTGCCAGCACCCCCCGGGCGCAGGCCCCCACAGATACGCAGTATTTT.